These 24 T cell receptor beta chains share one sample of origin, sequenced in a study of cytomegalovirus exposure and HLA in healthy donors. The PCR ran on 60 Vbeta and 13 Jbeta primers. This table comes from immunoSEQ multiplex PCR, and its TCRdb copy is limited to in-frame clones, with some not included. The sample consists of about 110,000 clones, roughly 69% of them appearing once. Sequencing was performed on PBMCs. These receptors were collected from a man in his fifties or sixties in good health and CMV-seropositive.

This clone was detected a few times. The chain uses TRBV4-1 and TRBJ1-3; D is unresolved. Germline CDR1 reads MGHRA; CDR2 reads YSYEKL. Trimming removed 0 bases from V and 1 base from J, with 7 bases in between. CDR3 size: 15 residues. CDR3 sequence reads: CASSQDRGSGNTIYF. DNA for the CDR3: TGCGCCAGCAGCCAAGATCGGGGTTCTGGAAACACCATATATTTT.

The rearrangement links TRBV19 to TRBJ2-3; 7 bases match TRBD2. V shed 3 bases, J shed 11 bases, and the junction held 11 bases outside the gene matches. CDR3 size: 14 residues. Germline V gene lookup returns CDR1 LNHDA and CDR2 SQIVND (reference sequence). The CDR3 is CASSMYLAGVEQYF. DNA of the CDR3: TGTGCCAGTAGTATGTATTTGGCGGGGGTAGAGCAGTATTTT. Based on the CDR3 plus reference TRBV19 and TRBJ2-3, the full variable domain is DGGITQSPKYLFRKEGQNVTLSCEQNLNHDAMYWYRQDPGQGLRLIYYSQIVNDFQKGDIAEGYSVSREKKESFPLTVTSAQKNPTAFYLCASSMYLAGVEQYFGPGTRLTVL.

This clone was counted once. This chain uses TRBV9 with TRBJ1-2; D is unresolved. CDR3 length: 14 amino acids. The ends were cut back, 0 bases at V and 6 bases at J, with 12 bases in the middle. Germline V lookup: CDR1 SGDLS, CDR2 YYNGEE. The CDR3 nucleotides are TGTGCCAGCAGCGTAGCTCGGGGAGGAGATGGCTACACCTTC. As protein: CASSVARGGDGYTF.

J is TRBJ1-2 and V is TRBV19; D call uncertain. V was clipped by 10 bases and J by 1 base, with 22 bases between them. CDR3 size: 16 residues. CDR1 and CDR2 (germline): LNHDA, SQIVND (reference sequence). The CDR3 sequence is CATTPVFRAINYGYTF. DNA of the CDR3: TGTGCCACCACTCCCGTATTCCGCGCAATTAACTATGGCTACACCTTC.

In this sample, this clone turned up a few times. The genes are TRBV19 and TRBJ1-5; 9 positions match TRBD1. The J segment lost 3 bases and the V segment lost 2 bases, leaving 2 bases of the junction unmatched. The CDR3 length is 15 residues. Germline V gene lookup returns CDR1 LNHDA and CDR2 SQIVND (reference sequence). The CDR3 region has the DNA TGTGCCAGTAGTATAAGGGACAGGGACAATCAGCCCCAGCATTTT. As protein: CASSIRDRDNQPQHF.

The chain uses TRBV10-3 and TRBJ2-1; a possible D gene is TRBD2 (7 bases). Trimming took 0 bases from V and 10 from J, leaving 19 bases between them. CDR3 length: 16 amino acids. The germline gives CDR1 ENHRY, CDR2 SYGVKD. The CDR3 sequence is CAISESVAGADLEQFF. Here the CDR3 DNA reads TGTGCCATCAGTGAGTCTGTGGCGGGGGCCGATTTGGAGCAGTTCTTC.

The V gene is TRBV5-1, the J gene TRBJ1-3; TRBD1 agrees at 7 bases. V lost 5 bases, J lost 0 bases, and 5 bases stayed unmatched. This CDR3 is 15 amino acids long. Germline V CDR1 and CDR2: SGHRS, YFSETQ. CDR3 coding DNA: TGCGCCAGCAGTCAGGGACAGAACTCTGGAAACACCATATATTTT. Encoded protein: CASSQGQNSGNTIYF.

CDR3 sequence: CASSIRGTVKAFF. CDR3 nucleotides: TGTGCCAGCAGCATTCGCGGGACAGTTAAAGCTTTCTTT. V usage is TRBV5-4 and J usage is TRBJ1-1; TRBD1 matches at 7 bases. The CDR3 runs to 13 residues. The V gene's germline CDR1 is SGHNT and CDR2 YYREEE (reference sequence). J lost 9 bases, V lost 4 bases, and 9 bases had no gene match.

DNA for the CDR3: TGTGCCAGCAGCTTACGGGACACCGAGCAGTATTTT. This gives the protein CASSLRDTEQYF. The chain employs TRBV5-5 and TRBJ2-3, with a weak D call TRBD1 (6 bases). The length of the CDR3 is 12 residues. Trimming shortened V by 2 bases and J by 11 bases, and 12 bases separated the two germline ends. Per the germline V gene, CDR1 is SGHKS and CDR2 is YYEKEE (reference sequence).

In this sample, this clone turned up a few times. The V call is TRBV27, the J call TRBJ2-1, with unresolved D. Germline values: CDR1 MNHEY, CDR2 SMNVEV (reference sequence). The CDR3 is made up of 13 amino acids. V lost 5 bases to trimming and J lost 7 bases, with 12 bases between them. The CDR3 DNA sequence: TGTGCCAGCAGTGAACAAGCGTTGAATGAGCAGTTCTTC. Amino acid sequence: CASSEQALNEQFF.

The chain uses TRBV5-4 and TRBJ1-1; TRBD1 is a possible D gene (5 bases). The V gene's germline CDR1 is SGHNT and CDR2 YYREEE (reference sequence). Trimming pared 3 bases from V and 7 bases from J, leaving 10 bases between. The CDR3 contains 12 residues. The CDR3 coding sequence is TGTGCCAGCAGCTCCGGAGACAGTGAAGCTTTCTTT. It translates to CASSSGDSEAFF.

In DNA form, the CDR3 reads TGTGCCAGCAGCTTGGCCGCAGGGGGCAAGAACACTGAAGCTTTCTTT. It encodes CASSLAAGGKNTEAFF. This chain uses TRBV5-6 with TRBJ1-1; 8 bases are a match to TRBD1. CDR1 and CDR2 from the germline V gene are SGHDT and YYEEEE. The length of the CDR3 is 16 residues. Trimming took 0 bases from V and 1 from J; bases not matched to a gene: 5.

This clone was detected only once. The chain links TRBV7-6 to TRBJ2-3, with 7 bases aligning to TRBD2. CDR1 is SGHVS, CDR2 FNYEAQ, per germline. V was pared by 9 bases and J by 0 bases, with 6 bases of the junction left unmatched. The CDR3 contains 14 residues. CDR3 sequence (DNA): TGTGCCAGTTCCTCTAGCGGTAGCACAGATACGCAGTATTTT. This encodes CASSSSGSTDTQYF.

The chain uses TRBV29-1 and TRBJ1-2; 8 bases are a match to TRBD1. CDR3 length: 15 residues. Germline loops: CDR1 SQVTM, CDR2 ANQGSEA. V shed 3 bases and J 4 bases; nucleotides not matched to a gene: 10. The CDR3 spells CSVEAGRGRGYGYTF. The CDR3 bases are TGCAGCGTTGAGGCGGGCAGGGGGCGCGGCTATGGCTACACCTTC.

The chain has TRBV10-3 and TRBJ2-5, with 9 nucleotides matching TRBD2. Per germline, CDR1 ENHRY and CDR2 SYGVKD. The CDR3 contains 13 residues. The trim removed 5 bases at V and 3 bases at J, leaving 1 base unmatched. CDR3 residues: CAISPSGEETQYF. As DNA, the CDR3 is TGTGCCATCAGTCCTAGCGGGGAAGAGACCCAGTACTTC.

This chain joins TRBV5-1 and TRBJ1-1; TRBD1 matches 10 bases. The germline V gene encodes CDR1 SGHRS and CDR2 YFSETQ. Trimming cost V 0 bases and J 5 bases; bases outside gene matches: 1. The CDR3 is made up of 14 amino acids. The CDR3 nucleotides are TGCGCCAGCAGCTTGGGGACAGGGGGAACTGAAGCTTTCTTT. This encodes CASSLGTGGTEAFF.

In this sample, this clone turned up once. CDR3 protein: CATSNQGDTEAFF. CDR3 coding DNA: TGTGCCACCTCAAATCAAGGGGACACTGAAGCTTTCTTT. The chain combines TRBV6-1 with TRBJ1-1; TRBD1 is a possible D gene (5 bases). This CDR3 comprises 13 residues. In germline, CDR1 is MNHNS, CDR2 SASEGT. Deletions cut 10 bases from V and 3 bases from J, with 15 bases between.

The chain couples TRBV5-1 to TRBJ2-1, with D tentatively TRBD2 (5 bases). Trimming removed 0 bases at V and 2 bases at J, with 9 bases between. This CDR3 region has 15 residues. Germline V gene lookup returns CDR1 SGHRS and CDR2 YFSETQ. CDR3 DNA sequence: TGCGCCAGCAGCTTGGGGGAGACCCCCTACAATGAGCAGTTCTTC. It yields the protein CASSLGETPYNEQFF.

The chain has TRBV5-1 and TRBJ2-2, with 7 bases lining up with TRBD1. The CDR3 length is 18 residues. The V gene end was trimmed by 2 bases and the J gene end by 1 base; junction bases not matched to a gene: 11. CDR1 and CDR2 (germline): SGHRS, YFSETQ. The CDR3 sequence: CASSLHVPRDRNTGELFF. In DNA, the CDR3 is TGCGCCAGCAGCTTACATGTCCCCCGGGACAGGAACACCGGGGAGCTGTTTTTT.

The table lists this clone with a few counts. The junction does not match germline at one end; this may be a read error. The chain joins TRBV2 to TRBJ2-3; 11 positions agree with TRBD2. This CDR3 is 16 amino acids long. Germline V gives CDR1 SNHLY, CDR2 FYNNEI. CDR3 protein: CAGSGSTSGIADTQYF. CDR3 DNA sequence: TGTGCCGGCAGCGGATCGACTAGCGGGATAGCAGATACGCAGTATTTT.

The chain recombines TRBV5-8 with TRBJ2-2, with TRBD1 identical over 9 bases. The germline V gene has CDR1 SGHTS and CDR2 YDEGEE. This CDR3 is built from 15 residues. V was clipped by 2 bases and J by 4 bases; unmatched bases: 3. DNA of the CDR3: TGTGCCAGCAGCTTAAGGACAGGGGCCACCGGGGAGCTGTTTTTT. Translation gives CASSLRTGATGELFF.

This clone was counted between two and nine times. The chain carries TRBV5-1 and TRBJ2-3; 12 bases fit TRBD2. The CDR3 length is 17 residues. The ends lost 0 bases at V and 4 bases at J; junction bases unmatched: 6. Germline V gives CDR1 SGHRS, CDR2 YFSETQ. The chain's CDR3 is CASSLGASGGAPDTQYF. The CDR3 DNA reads TGCGCCAGCAGCTTGGGGGCTAGCGGGGGGGCACCAGATACGCAGTATTTT.

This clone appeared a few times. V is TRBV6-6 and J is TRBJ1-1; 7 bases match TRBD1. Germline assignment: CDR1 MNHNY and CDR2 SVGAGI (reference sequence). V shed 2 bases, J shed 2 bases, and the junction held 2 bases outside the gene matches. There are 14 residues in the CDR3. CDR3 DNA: TGTGCCAGCAGTTACGACAGGGCAAACACTGAAGCTTTCTTT. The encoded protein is CASSYDRANTEAFF.

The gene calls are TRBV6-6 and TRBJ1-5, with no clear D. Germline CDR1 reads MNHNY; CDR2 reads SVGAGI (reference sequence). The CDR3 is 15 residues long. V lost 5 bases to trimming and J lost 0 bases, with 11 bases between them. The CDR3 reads CASSPEAYSNQPQHF. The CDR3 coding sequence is TGTGCCAGCAGTCCTGAGGCTTATAGCAATCAGCCCCAGCATTTT.